What follows are 28 T cell receptor beta chains derived from one specimen sequenced in a study of regulatory T cells in long-lasting Graves disease. CDR3 regions were amplified by Arm-PCR using iRepertoire HTBI primers to build TCR beta libraries. Each CDR3 protein gets one entry after TCRdb re-called the multiplex PCR reads with MiXCR. The data show roughly 530,000 distinct CDR3 sequences, with approximately 16% seen just once and 25% held by the top ten. Specified time point: newly diagnosed GD, antithyroid drugs for less than 3 months. Extracted PBMC RNA gave rise to the TCR library. The same data also contributed to another study, on T cells in Graves' hyperthyroidism and ophthalmopathy.

The sample consisted of peripheral blood mononuclear cells (PBMCs), taken at new diagnosis, from a patient treated with antithyroid drugs. These receptors originate from a woman aged 40-60 years with Graves disease.

This clonotype was counted between two and nine times. The chain uses TRBV18 and TRBJ2-7, with D perhaps matching TRBD2 (6 bases). Germline V gene lookup returns CDR1 KGHSH and CDR2 LQKENI. The CDR3 is 14 residues long. V was pared by 6 bases and J by 2 bases, with 14 bases between. The CDR3 DNA is TGTGCCAGCTCGGGCGGGAATCACCCCTACGAGCAGTACTTC. It is translated as CASSGGNHPYEQYF.

Concerning this clonotype: A much larger clone differs by one base, so this may be a read error. The V gene is TRBV2, the J gene TRBJ2-1; tentative D call: TRBD1 (6 bases). CDR3 length: 14 residues. From germline, CDR1 is SNHLY and CDR2 FYNNEI. V was shortened by 6 bases and J by 5 bases, with 14 bases between the two germline ends. CDR3: CASRNGRGNNEQFF. In DNA, the CDR3 is TGTGCCAGCAGAAATGGCAGGGGCAACAATGAGCAGTTCTTC.

This clonotype was seen only a few times. In DNA form, the CDR3 reads TGTGCCAGCAGCGTGCCAGGGGGACAGGGAGTTAGGGGCACTGAAGCTTTCTTT. It specifies CASSVPGGQGVRGTEAFF. This chain links TRBV9 with TRBJ1-1; the match to TRBD1 covers 9 bases. Germline values: CDR1 SGDLS, CDR2 YYNGEE. This CDR3 comprises 18 residues. The V segment lost 2 bases and the J segment 4 bases; nucleotides outside the gene matches: 15.

This clonotype has at least ten counts. The rearrangement links TRBV28 to TRBJ2-5; unclear D gene. Trimming removed 2 bases at V and 1 base at J, with 2 bases between. Germline loops: CDR1 MDHEN, CDR2 SYDVKM. The CDR3 is 12 amino acids. CDR3 sequence: CASSLTQETQYF. The CDR3 DNA reads as TGTGCCAGCAGTTTAACCCAAGAGACCCAGTACTTC. The whole variable domain, filled in from reference TRBV28 and TRBJ2-5, reads DVKVTQSSRYLVKRTGEKVFLECVQDMDHENMFWYRQDPGLGLRLIYFSYDVKMKEKGDIPEGYSVSREKKERFSLILESASTNQTSMYLCASSLTQETQYFGPGTRLLVL.

This clonotype was seen repeatedly, ten times or more. The chain recombines TRBV9 with TRBJ1-5; the match to TRBD1 covers 8 bases. The germline V gene encodes CDR1 SGDLS and CDR2 YYNGEE. The CDR3 loop spans 16 amino acids. Trimming at V came to 3 bases and at J to 0 bases, leaving 5 bases not matched to a gene. CDR3 loop: CASSGGTGSSNQPQHF. CDR3 DNA sequence: TGTGCCAGCAGCGGAGGGACAGGCTCTAGCAATCAGCCCCAGCATTTT.

This clonotype was seen ten or more times. This rearrangement joins TRBV18 to TRBJ1-2; perhaps TRBD1 as D (5 bases). Trimming shortened V by 3 bases and J by 10 bases, and 9 bases separated the two germline ends. The CDR3 is 11 amino acids. Germline lookup yields CDR1 KGHSH and CDR2 LQKENI. This chain's CDR3 is CASSPGTDYTF. In nucleotides, the CDR3 is TGTGCCAGCTCACCCGGGACGGACTACACCTTC.

V gene TRBV5-1 combines with J gene TRBJ1-2, with 7 nucleotides matching TRBD1. V trimming: 1 base; J trimming: 7 bases; junction bases outside the gene matches: 7. The length of the CDR3 is 14 residues. Germline CDR1 SGHRS, CDR2 YFSETQ. The CDR3 loop is CASSLLVGGGGYTF. DNA of the CDR3: TGCGCCAGCAGCTTGTTAGTAGGGGGCGGTGGCTACACCTTC.

This chain connects TRBV18 to TRBJ2-5; tentatively, D is TRBD1 (6 bases). Trimming removed 3 bases at V and 3 bases at J, with 14 bases between. CDR1 is KGHSH, CDR2 LQKENI, per germline. This CDR3 contains 15 residues. The DNA for the CDR3 is TGTGCCAGCTCACCGACAGGTGGCGGAAAAGAGACCCAGTACTTC. Translating gives CASSPTGGGKETQYF.

This clonotype was seen many times. The V and J genes are TRBV29-1 and TRBJ1-1; the D is unclear. This CDR3 has 12 residues. Per the germline V gene, CDR1 is SQVTM and CDR2 is ANQGSEA. Trimming cost V 2 bases and J 3 bases, with 7 bases left between them. The CDR3 loop is CSVERVDTEAFF. CDR3 in DNA: TGCAGCGTTGAAAGGGTTGACACTGAAGCTTTCTTT.

This clonotype was observed a handful of times. The chain joins TRBV11-1 to TRBJ2-7; 7 bases agree with TRBD1. Germline V gene data show CDR1 as SGHAT and CDR2 as FQDESV (reference sequence). The J segment lost 3 bases and the V segment lost 5 bases, leaving 10 bases of the junction unmatched. This CDR3 has 15 residues. The CDR3 here is CASSPQPGQDYEQYF. Here the CDR3 DNA reads TGTGCCAGCAGCCCCCAACCCGGACAGGACTACGAGCAGTACTTC.

The chain combines TRBV10-3 with TRBJ2-1, with D tentatively TRBD1 (6 bases). Germline V gene sequence: CDR1 ENHRY, CDR2 SYGVKD. Trimming took 3 bases from V and 9 from J, leaving 21 bases between them. This CDR3 has 16 residues. The CDR3 bases are TGTGCCATCAGTGACAAGGTCTTAGGGGGATCGGGTGAGCAGTTCTTC. Translating it yields CAISDKVLGGSGEQFF.

This clonotype came up many times. The chain combines TRBV11-2 with TRBJ2-5; 10 nucleotides align to TRBD1. The trim removed 3 bases at V and 5 bases at J, leaving 3 bases unmatched. The length of the CDR3 is 14 residues. Germline CDR1 SGHAT, CDR2 FQNNGV. The CDR3: CASSLTGGKETQYF. In nucleotides, the CDR3 is TGTGCCAGCAGCTTGACAGGGGGCAAGGAGACCCAGTACTTC.

The genes are TRBV19 and TRBJ2-5; D unclear. The germline V and J ends were trimmed by 3 bases and 1 base, with 9 bases remaining between them. The germline V gene has CDR1 LNHDA and CDR2 SQIVND (reference sequence). The CDR3 has 14 amino acids. The CDR3 sequence is CASSIAVSQETQYF. The CDR3 region has the DNA TGTGCCAGTAGTATCGCTGTCAGCCAAGAGACCCAGTACTTC. The variable domain in full, with the rest retrieved from reference TRBV19 and TRBJ2-5, is DGGITQSPKYLFRKEGQNVTLSCEQNLNHDAMYWYRQDPGQGLRLIYYSQIVNDFQKGDIAEGYSVSREKKESFPLTVTSAQKNPTAFYLCASSIAVSQETQYFGPGTRLLVL.

The chain couples TRBV11-2 to TRBJ2-1; D is ambiguous. This CDR3 is built from 13 residues. V dropped 2 bases and J dropped 9 bases, with 11 bases sitting between them. The germline gives CDR1 SGHAT, CDR2 FQNNGV. DNA for the CDR3: TGTGCCAGCAGCTTACCTCTCGGCGGTGAGCAGTTCTTC. Residues: CASSLPLGGEQFF.

About this clonotype itself: A far larger clone is only one base removed, so a read error is likely. This sequence joins TRBV11-2 and TRBJ2-3; the match to TRBD1 covers 11 bases. Near its end, the DNA agrees better with TRBJ2-1, so the J call may be wrong. Germline V gene sequence: CDR1 SGHAT, CDR2 FQNNGV. The CDR3 has 15 amino acids. The CDR3 DNA reads TGTGCCAGCAGGGAAGGACAGGGGGCTAGGTACGAGCAGTTCTTC. This sequence encodes CASREGQGARYEQFF.

This clonotype showed up many times. The gene calls are TRBV3-1 and TRBJ2-1; TRBD2 is a possible D gene (6 bases). Germline V gives CDR1 LGHDT, CDR2 YNNKEL (reference sequence). The CDR3 is 15 amino acids. The ends were cut back, 1 base at V and 5 bases at J, with 12 bases in the middle. The CDR3 DNA reads as TGTGCCAGCAGCCAAGGACTAGGTTTGAACAATGAGCAGTTCTTC. It translates to CASSQGLGLNNEQFF.

The sample holds many counts of this clonotype. CDR3: CASSQAWWAWDTEAFF. The CDR3 DNA sequence: TGTGCCAGCAGCCAAGCGTGGTGGGCGTGGGACACTGAAGCTTTCTTT. This chain uses TRBV3-1 with TRBJ1-1; D gene unclear. Trimming shortened V by 1 base and J by 3 bases, and 15 bases separated the two germline ends. The germline gives CDR1 LGHDT, CDR2 YNNKEL (reference sequence). This CDR3 region has 16 residues.

The CDR3 sequence: CASSFFPEETQYF. The CDR3 region has the DNA TGTGCCAGCAGCTTTTTTCCGGAAGAGACCCAGTACTTC. This chain uses TRBV7-8 with TRBJ2-5; D is ambiguous. This CDR3 comprises 13 residues. CDR1 is SGHVS and CDR2 is FQNEAQ in the germline V gene. V was shortened by 3 bases and J by 3 bases, with 8 bases between the two germline ends.

At least ten counts were recorded for this clonotype. J is TRBJ2-7 and V is TRBV11-2; 11 bases agree with TRBD2. Germline V gene lookup returns CDR1 SGHAT and CDR2 FQNNGV. This CDR3 is 15 amino acids long. V gave up 6 bases and J gave up 5 bases; unmatched junction bases: 9. The CDR3, as DNA: TGTGCCAGCAGGTCTATAGCGGGGGGGCTAGACGAGCAGTACTTC. Residues: CASRSIAGGLDEQYF.

At least ten counts were recorded for this clonotype. V and J are TRBV30 and TRBJ2-3; D might be TRBD1 (6 bases). From germline, CDR1 is GTSNPN and CDR2 SVGIG (reference sequence). Deletions cut 2 bases from V and 1 base from J, with 10 bases between. This CDR3 has 14 amino acids. CDR3 in amino acids: CAWSWDIRTDTQYF. The CDR3, as DNA: TGTGCCTGGAGTTGGGACATTCGCACAGATACGCAGTATTTT.

The table lists this clonotype with many counts. The chain has TRBV10-2 and TRBJ2-3; 7 nucleotides line up with TRBD1. The germline V gene encodes CDR1 WSHSY and CDR2 SAAADI. The CDR3 has 15 residues. J lost 2 bases, V lost 4 bases, and 6 bases had no gene match. This CDR3 reads CASSALDRLTDTQYF. The CDR3 DNA sequence: TGCGCCAGCAGTGCGTTGGACAGGCTCACAGATACGCAGTATTTT.

This clonotype was counted a few times. Here the CDR3 reads CASSPGQGPGELFF. Written as DNA, the CDR3 is TGTGCCAGCTCACCTGGACAGGGACCCGGGGAGCTGTTTTTT. The chain links TRBV18 to TRBJ2-2, with 8 bases fitting TRBD1. Germline V gene data show CDR1 as KGHSH and CDR2 as LQKENI. Unmatched junction bases numbered 3, after V lost 3 bases and J lost 6 bases. The CDR3 extends over 14 amino acids.

This clonotype was recorded many times. The rearrangement uses TRBV20-1 and TRBJ1-5; 8 nucleotides agree with TRBD1. Germline V gene lookup returns CDR1 DFQATT and CDR2 SNEGSKA (reference sequence). The V gene end was trimmed by 6 bases and the J gene end by 1 base; junction bases not matched to a gene: 5. There are 14 residues in the CDR3. The CDR3: CSAPTGASNQPQHF. CDR3 bases: TGCAGTGCGCCGACAGGGGCCAGCAATCAGCCCCAGCATTTT.

The chain carries TRBV6-1 and TRBJ2-3; 8 bases agree with TRBD1. In germline, CDR1 is MNHNS, CDR2 SASEGT. V was pared by 3 bases and J by 4 bases, with 9 bases of the junction left unmatched. This CDR3 region has 16 residues. The CDR3: CASSEDRVLLSDTQYF. The CDR3 DNA follows: TGTGCCAGCAGTGAGGACAGGGTACTCTTGTCAGATACGCAGTATTTT.

This clonotype was seen ten or more times. The chain is built from TRBV12-3 or TRBV12-4 and TRBJ2-2; no firm D call. The V end lost 6 bases, the J end lost 0 bases, and 11 bases lay between the germline ends. The CDR3 spans 15 residues. DNA for the CDR3: TGTGCCAGCAGCTACGGAATCGCGAACACCGGGGAGCTGTTTTTT. Its translation: CASSYGIANTGELFF.

The sample holds many counts of this clonotype. V is TRBV12-3 or TRBV12-4 and J is TRBJ1-6; 7 bases align to TRBD1. J lost 12 bases, V lost 5 bases, and 10 bases had no gene match. The CDR3 has 14 residues. The CDR3 protein is CASSLRQGGGPLHF. The CDR3 DNA reads TGTGCCAGCAGTCTGAGACAGGGAGGGGGACCCCTCCACTTT.

This clonotype was seen more than once but under ten times. A much larger clone lies one base from this, so it may be a read error. The gene calls are TRBV11-2 and TRBJ1-1; 9 bases map to TRBD1. The germline gives CDR1 SGHAT, CDR2 FQNNGV. The CDR3 totals 14 residues. CDR3 region: CASSGDRGGPEALF. The CDR3 DNA is TGTGCCAGCAGCGGCGACAGGGGGGGACCTGAAGCTCTCTTT.

The chain links TRBV6-5 to TRBJ2-1; D is perhaps TRBD1 or TRBD2 (6 bases each). V was pared by 0 bases and J by 0 bases, with 18 bases between. CDR3 size: 19 residues. Germline V gene lookup returns CDR1 MNHEY and CDR2 SVGAGI. CDR3: CASSYSPGAQINSYNEQFF. The CDR3 DNA follows: TGTGCCAGCAGTTACTCGCCGGGGGCGCAGATAAACTCCTACAATGAGCAGTTCTTC.